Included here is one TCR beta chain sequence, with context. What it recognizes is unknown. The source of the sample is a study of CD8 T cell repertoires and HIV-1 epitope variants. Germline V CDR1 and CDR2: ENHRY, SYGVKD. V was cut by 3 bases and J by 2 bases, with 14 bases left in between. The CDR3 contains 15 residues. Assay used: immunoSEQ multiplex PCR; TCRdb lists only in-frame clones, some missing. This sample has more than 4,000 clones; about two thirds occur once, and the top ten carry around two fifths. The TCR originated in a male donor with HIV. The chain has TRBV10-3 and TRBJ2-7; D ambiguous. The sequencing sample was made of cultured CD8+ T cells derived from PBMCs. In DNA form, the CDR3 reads TGTGCCATCAGTGACCCGCGGACGGACCCCTACGAGCAGTACTTC. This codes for CAISDPRTDPYEQYF.